The rows below give T cell receptor beta chains drawn from one sample of a study of blood T cell repertoires in COVID-19. Assay used: immunoSEQ multiplex PCR; TCRdb lists only in-frame clones, some missing. The table records some 70,000 clones, 65% to 85% of them present only once. Sequenced material: peripheral blood. The source is a woman aged 50 to 65 with acute or convalescent COVID-19. The CDR3 runs from the conserved cysteine through the conserved F or W. Fields, in order: V gene, clone size, J gene, D gene, CDR3 protein, CDR3 DNA. A D gene is named only where the DNA matches it firmly. Expanded clones are given a class, and other clones once, few, many or no size at all.

TRBV4-1	NA	TRBJ1-2	TRBD1	CASSPPTGDNYGYTF	TGCGCCAGCAGCCCGCCGACAGGGGATAACTATGGCTACACCTTC
TRBV11-2	NA	TRBJ1-1	TRBD1	CASSLRAKTGGANTEAFF	TGTGCCAGCAGCCTCCGGGCAAAGACAGGGGGGGCGAACACTGAAGCTTTCTTT
TRBV7-9	NA	TRBJ2-2	NA	CASSFSTGELFF	TGTGCCAGCAGCTTCAGCACCGGGGAGCTGTTTTTT
TRBV3-1/TRBV3-2	NA	TRBJ2-5	TRBD2	CASSQADGTSGRIGETQYF	TGTGCCAGCAGCCAAGCCGACGGGACTAGCGGGAGGATCGGGGAGACCCAGTACTTC
TRBV28	NA	TRBJ2-7	TRBD1	CASSTGTVYEQYF	TGTGCCAGCAGTACCGGGACAGTATACGAGCAGTACTTC
TRBV12-5	NA	TRBJ2-1	TRBD1	CASGTGVYSNNEQFF	TGTGCTAGTGGGACAGGGGTGTATAGCAACAATGAGCAGTTCTTC
TRBV2	NA	TRBJ2-1	TRBD2	CASSDFGRAVYEQFF	TGTGCCAGCAGTGACTTCGGGAGGGCCGTTTATGAGCAGTTCTTC
TRBV18	NA	TRBJ1-4	NA	CASSPPIGEKLFF	TGTGCCAGCTCACCCCCCATTGGCGAAAAACTGTTTTTT
TRBV11-2	NA	TRBJ2-7	TRBD1	CASSLEVDRVYEQYF	TGTGCCAGCAGCTTAGAAGTCGACAGGGTGTACGAGCAGTACTTC
TRBV20-1	once	TRBJ1-3	NA	CSASTGLISGNTIYF	TGCAGTGCTAGTACAGGGCTTATCTCTGGAAACACCATATATTTT
TRBV7-8	NA	TRBJ1-1	NA	CASRGQMNTEAFF	TGTGCCAGCAGAGGACAGATGAACACTGAAGCTTTCTTT
TRBV20-1	NA	TRBJ2-5	TRBD2	CSASASGRATETQYF	TGCAGTGCTAGTGCTAGCGGGAGGGCCACTGAGACCCAGTACTTC
TRBV7-9	NA	TRBJ1-5	NA	CASSLEEGQPQHF	TGTGCCAGCAGCTTAGAGGAGGGCCAGCCCCAGCATTTT
TRBV2	NA	TRBJ1-2	NA	CASRDSAGTYGYTF	TGTGCCAGCAGGGACAGCGCCGGGACCTATGGCTACACCTTC
TRBV5-4	NA	TRBJ2-7	TRBD2	CASSSPTSGDSHLYF	TGTGCCAGCAGCTCCCCGACTAGCGGGGACTCTCACTTGTACTTC
TRBV18	NA	TRBJ1-2	NA	CASSPPVGTNYGYTF	TGTGCCAGCTCACCACCGGTCGGGACAAACTATGGCTACACCTTC